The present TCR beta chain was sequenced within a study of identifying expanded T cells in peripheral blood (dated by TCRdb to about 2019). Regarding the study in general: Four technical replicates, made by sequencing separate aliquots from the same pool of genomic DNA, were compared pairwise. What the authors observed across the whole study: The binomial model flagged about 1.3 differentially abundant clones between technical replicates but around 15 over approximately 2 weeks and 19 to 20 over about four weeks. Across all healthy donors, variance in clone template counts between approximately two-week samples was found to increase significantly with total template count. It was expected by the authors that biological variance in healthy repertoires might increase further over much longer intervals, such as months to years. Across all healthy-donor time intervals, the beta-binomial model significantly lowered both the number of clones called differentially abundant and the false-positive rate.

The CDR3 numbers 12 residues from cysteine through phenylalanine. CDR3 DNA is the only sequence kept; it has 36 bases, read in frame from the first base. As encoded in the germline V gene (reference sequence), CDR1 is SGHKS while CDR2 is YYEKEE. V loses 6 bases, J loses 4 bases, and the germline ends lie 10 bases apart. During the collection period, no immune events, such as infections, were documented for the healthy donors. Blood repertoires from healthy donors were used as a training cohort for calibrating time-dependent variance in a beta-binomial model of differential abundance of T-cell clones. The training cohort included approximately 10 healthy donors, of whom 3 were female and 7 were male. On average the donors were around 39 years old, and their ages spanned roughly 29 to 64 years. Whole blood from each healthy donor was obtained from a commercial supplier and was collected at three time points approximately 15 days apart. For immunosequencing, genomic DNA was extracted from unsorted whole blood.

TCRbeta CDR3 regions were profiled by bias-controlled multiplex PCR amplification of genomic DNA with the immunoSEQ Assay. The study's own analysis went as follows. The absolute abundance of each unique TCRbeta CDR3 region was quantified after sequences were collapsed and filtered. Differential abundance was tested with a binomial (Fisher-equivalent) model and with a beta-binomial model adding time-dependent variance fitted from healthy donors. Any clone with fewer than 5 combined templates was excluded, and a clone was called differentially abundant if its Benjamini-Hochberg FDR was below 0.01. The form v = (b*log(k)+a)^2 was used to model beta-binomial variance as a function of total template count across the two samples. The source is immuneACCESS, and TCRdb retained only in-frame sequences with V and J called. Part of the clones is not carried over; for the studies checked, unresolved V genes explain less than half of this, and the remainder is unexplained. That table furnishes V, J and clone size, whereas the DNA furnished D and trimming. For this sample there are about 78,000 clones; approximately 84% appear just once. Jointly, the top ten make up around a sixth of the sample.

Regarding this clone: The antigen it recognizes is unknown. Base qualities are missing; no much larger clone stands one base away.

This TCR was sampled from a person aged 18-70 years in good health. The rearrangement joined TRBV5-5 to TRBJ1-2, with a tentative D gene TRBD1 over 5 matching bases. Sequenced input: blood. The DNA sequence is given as TGTGCCAGCACACAGGAGACCTATGGCTACACCTTC. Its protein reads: CASTQETYGYTF.